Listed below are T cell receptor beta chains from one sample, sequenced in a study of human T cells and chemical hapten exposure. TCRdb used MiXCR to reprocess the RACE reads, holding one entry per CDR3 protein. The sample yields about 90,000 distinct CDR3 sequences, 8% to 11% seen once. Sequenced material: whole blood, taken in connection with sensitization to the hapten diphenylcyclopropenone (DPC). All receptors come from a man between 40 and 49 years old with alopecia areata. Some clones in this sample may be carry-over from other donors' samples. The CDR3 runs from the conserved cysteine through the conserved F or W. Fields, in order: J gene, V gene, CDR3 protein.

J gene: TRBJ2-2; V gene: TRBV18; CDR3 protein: CASSPRTEGPRAGELFF
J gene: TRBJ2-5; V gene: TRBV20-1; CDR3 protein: CSARLAGVETQYF
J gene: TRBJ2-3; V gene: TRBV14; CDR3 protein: CASSQIAGGPTDTQYF
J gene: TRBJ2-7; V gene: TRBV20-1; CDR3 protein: CSARDTGGPYEQYF
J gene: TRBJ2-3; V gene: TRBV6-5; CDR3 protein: CASSYWTSGTDTQYF
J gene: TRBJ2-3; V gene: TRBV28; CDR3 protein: CASSLIAGAADTQYF
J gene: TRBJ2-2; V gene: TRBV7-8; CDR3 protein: CASSLASGSQNTGELFF
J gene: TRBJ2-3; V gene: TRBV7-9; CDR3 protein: CASSPTVDTQYF
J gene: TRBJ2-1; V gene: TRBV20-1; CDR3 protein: CSARLWVAGELSSGEQFF
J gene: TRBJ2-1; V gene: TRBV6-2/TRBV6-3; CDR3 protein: CASLGLAERSSYNEQFF
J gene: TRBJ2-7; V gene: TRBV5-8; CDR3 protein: CASFLRTDLIYYEQYF
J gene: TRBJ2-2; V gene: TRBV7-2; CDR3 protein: CASSLVPAGGVTGELFF
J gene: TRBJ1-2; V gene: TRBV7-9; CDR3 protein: CASSLDAGMGGYTF
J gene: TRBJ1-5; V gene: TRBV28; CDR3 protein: CASSQAGTSNQPQHF
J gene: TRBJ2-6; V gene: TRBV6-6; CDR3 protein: CASSATGGNVLTF
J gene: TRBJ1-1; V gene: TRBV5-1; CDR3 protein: CASSYQGQGESRYEAFF
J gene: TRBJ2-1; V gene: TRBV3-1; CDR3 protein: CASSQGTSSSWVF
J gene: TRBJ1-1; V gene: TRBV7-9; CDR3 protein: CASSLGASGTEAFF
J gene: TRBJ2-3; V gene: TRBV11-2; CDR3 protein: CASSLVPGQGQSTQYF
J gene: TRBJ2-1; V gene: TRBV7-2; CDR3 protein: CASQPGLSYNEQFF
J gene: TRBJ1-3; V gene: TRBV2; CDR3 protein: CASGRGGGGNTIYF
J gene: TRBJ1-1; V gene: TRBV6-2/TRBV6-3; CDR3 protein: CASSLDSETEAFF
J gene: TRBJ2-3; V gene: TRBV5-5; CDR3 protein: CASSLGGIGTDTQYF
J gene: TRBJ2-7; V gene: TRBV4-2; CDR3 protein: CASSRSGTGLYEQYF
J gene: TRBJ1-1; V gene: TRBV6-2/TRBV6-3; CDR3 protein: CASRSMGQGAFF
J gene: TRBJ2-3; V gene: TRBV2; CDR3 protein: CASIRDTPPDTQYF
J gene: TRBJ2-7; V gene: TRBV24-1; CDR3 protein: CATSSAGYEQYF
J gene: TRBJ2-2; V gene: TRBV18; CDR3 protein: CASSSAGELFF
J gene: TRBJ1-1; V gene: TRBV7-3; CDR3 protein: CASSLEGRLGTEAFF
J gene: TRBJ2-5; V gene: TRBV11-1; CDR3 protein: CASRVGQGAAETQYF
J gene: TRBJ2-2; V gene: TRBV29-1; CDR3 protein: CSVERQGIGELFF
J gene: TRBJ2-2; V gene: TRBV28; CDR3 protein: CASIKPGLQNTGELFF
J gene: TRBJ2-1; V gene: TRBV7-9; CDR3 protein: CASSLAAPNEQFF
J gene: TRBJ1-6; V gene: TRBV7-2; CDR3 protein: CASTLRGLHNSPLHF
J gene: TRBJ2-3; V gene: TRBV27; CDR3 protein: CASSLAYSSRDTQYF
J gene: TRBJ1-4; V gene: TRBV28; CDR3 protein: CASSERVGVGEKLFF
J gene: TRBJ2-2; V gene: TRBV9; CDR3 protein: CASSVFPLGLGTGELFF
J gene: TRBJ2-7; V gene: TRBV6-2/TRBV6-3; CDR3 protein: CASSYSWGGYEQYF
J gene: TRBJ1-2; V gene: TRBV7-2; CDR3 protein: CASSSIGTEFIYTF
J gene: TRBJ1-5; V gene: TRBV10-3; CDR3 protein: CAISRDGPNQPQHF
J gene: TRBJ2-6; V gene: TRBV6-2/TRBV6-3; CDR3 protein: CASRTGFSGANVLTF
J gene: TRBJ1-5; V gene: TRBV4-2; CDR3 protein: CASSQDPGPGQGQGSNQPQHF
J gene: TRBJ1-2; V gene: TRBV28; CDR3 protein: CASSLGLGSYGYTF